The 13 T cell receptor beta chains below were found in one sample sequenced in a study of long-term antiretroviral therapy in people with HIV. Sequencing used immunoSEQ v3.0 at survey level. Repertoires were generated with immunoSEQ multiplex PCR, while TCRdb's copy carries only in-frame clones and drops some. The sample records 16,000 or so clones, around 84% being singletons. This specimen consisted of unsorted PBMCs, obtained 0.1 years before starting antiretroviral therapy. These receptors were obtained from a man aged 18 to 29 with HIV.

This clone was seen a few times. This chain connects TRBV6-1 to TRBJ1-2, with a weak D call TRBD1 (6 bases). Trimming took off 5 bases at V and 3 bases at J, with 13 bases between the two ends. The CDR3 consists of 14 residues. Germline values: CDR1 MNHNS, CDR2 SASEGT. Written as DNA, the CDR3 is TGTGCCAGCAGTATTCTGGGGGCGTACTATGGCTACACCTTC. Translating it yields CASSILGAYYGYTF.

The chain combines TRBV5-4 with TRBJ1-2; 7 bases fit TRBD1. Per the germline V gene, CDR1 is SGHNT and CDR2 is YYREEE (reference sequence). There are 17 residues in the CDR3. Trimming at V came to 9 bases and at J to 6 bases, leaving 23 bases not matched to a gene. CDR3 loop: CATAGGGQPRRWDGYTF. CDR3 nucleotides: TGTGCCACGGCTGGGGGGGGACAGCCGCGTAGGTGGGATGGCTACACCTTC.

The gene calls are TRBV23-1 and TRBJ2-7; 7 bases align to TRBD1. Being an ORF, TRBV23-1 has a function that is uncertain. The CDR3 contains 16 residues. V gave up 6 bases and J gave up 4 bases; unmatched junction bases: 15. The CDR3 bases are TGCGCCAGCAGCCATATTCCCTCCGGGACAGCTTACGAGCAGTACTTC. The encoded protein is CASSHIPSGTAYEQYF.

V and J are TRBV7-2 and TRBJ2-3; tentatively, D is TRBD1 or TRBD2 (6 bases each). V dropped 0 bases and J dropped 0 bases, with 22 bases sitting between them. The CDR3 is made up of 20 amino acids. Germline V gives CDR1 SGHTA, CDR2 FQGNSA. CDR3 residues: CASSLAEGDAGSWSTDTQYF. The DNA for the CDR3 is TGTGCCAGCAGCTTAGCCGAGGGGGATGCGGGGTCTTGGAGCACAGATACGCAGTATTTT.

The rearrangement joins TRBV29-1 to TRBJ2-3; 15 bases align to TRBD2. Per the germline V gene, CDR1 is SQVTM and CDR2 is ANQGSEA. CDR3 length equals 18 residues. J lost 3 bases, V lost 1 base, and 8 bases had no gene match. CDR3 residues: CSVEGTSGRAIETDTQYF. For the CDR3, the DNA is TGCAGCGTTGAAGGGACTAGCGGGAGGGCTATCGAGACAGATACGCAGTATTTT.

The chain is built from TRBV7-9 and TRBJ2-3; D is unclear. Trimming removed 4 bases from V and 6 bases from J, with 11 bases in between. Germline V gene sequence: CDR1 SEHNR, CDR2 FQNEAQ (reference sequence). The CDR3 extends over 13 amino acids. As DNA, the CDR3 is TGTGCCAGCAGCTCAGGTCTGAGGGATACGCAGTATTTT. Its translation: CASSSGLRDTQYF.

The chain has TRBV5-5 and TRBJ2-7; no reliable D call. V lost 3 bases and J 4 bases, leaving 11 bases between the germline ends. CDR1 and CDR2 (germline): SGHKS, YYEKEE (reference sequence). This CDR3 region has 13 residues. The CDR3: CASSSSLRYEQYF. DNA for the CDR3: TGTGCCAGCAGCTCCTCCCTTAGATACGAGCAGTACTTC.

CDR3: CSVGLNEQFF. CDR3 nucleotides: TGCAGCGTTGGGCTTAATGAGCAGTTCTTC. The rearrangement joins TRBV29-1 to TRBJ2-1; no clear D. Germline CDR1 and CDR2: SQVTM and ANQGSEA. V was shortened by 4 bases and J by 7 bases, with 5 bases between the two germline ends. The CDR3 runs 10 residues.

The V call is TRBV6-4, the J call TRBJ1-1; D gene ambiguous. Germline V gene sequence: CDR1 MRHNA, CDR2 SNTAGT. The V and J ends lost 3 bases and 1 base respectively, with 6 bases between them. This CDR3 has 13 residues. The CDR3 region is CASSESGNTEAFF. For the CDR3, the DNA is TGTGCCAGCAGTGAAAGTGGGAACACTGAAGCTTTCTTT.

The chain couples TRBV7-9 to TRBJ2-2; no clear D. The germline CDR1 and CDR2 sequences are SEHNR and FQNEAQ (reference sequence). With 5 bases removed from V and 2 bases from J, the gap between germline ends came to 9 bases. The CDR3 extends over 14 amino acids. The DNA of the CDR3 is TGTGCCAGCAGCCAGTCGTTTAACACCGGGGAGCTGTTTTTT. Amino acid sequence: CASSQSFNTGELFF. The full variable domain, in which reference TRBV7-9 and TRBJ2-2 provide the parts outside the CDR3, is DTGVSQNPRHKITKRGQNVTFRCDPISEHNRLYWYRQTLGQGPEFLTYFQNEAQLEKSRLLSDRFSAERPKGSFSTLEIQRTEQGDSAMYLCASSQSFNTGELFFGEGSRLTVL.

This chain connects TRBV7-2 to TRBJ2-4; 8 bases align to TRBD2. V dropped 2 bases and J dropped 6; count of bases not matched to a gene: 9. The CDR3 loop spans 16 amino acids. The germline gives CDR1 SGHTA, CDR2 FQGNSA. CDR3 loop: CASSLSSQGTRNIQYF. CDR3 DNA: TGTGCCAGCAGCTTATCAAGCCAGGGGACTAGAAACATTCAGTACTTC.

The gene calls are TRBV6-5 and TRBJ1-3; D is undetermined. The CDR3 extends over 12 amino acids. Trimming cost V 6 bases and J 3 bases, with 6 bases left between them. The germline V gene encodes CDR1 MNHEY and CDR2 SVGAGI. For the CDR3, the DNA is TGTGCCAGCAGCCCTGGTGGAAACACCATATATTTT. Translating it yields CASSPGGNTIYF.

The chain carries TRBV6-5 and TRBJ1-2, with TRBD1 as a possible D gene (6 bases). This CDR3 comprises 15 residues. Trimming removed 7 bases at V and 3 bases at J, with 18 bases between. Germline loops: CDR1 MNHEY, CDR2 SVGAGI. The CDR3: CASIPLGGHYYGYTF. CDR3 nucleotide sequence: TGTGCCAGCATCCCCCTCGGGGGGCACTACTATGGCTACACCTTC.